This TCR beta chain was identified during a study of blood T cells in healthy people across ages. With each sample, at least 5 micrograms of total RNA were extracted. As regards this clonotype: Its target is not known.

The germline V gene has CDR1 SGHTA and CDR2 FQGNSA. With 4 bases clipped from V and 6 bases from J, the junction kept 7 bases outside the gene matches. The CDR3 is 15 amino acids. Together with a sample-barcoded 5' primer, a J-beta primer mix was included in a second PCR lasting roughly 6 to 12 cycles. A template-switch adaptor that had 12 random nucleotides put a tag on each cDNA molecule. Via MiXCR, TCRdb re-called the 5' RACE reads, giving one row per CDR3 protein. The sample shows about a million distinct CDR3 sequences, more than 30% of them seen only once. Study results and caveats: Greater diversity and more naive CD4+ cells were seen in long-lived donors than in aged donors.

This sequence joins TRBV7-2 and TRBJ2-1, with 9 bases matching TRBD1. Sequencing was carried out using blood. This TCR came from a young man in good health. The CDR3 bases are TGTGCCAGCAGCTGGGGACAGGGTCCCGCCAATGAGCAGTTCTTC. Its protein is CASSWGQGPANEQFF.